These T cell receptor beta chains were read from a single sample in a study of blood T cell repertoires in COVID-19. Clones were sequenced by immunoSEQ multiplex PCR, and TCRdb holds only the in-frame ones, with some missing. The sample holds 110,000 to 150,000 clones, almost 85% seen once. Material for sequencing was peripheral blood. These receptors originate from a man aged 45-65 years with acute or convalescent COVID-19. Both conserved end residues are part of each CDR3. The order of the fields is clone size, V gene, J gene, D gene, CDR3 DNA, CDR3 protein. The D gene is left open where the match is weak. Part of the rows lack a size; the others show once, few, many or a class for expanded clones.

clone size: .; V gene: TRBV10-2; J gene: TRBJ1-2; D gene: .; CDR3 DNA: TGCGCCAGCAGGGCAGGGGAGCGGTATGGCTACACCTTC; CDR3 protein: CASRAGERYGYTF
clone size: .; V gene: TRBV5-5; J gene: TRBJ2-2; D gene: TRBD1; CDR3 DNA: TGTGCCAGCAGCCAAGGACAGGTTAACACCGGGGAGCTGTTTTTT; CDR3 protein: CASSQGQVNTGELFF
clone size: .; V gene: TRBV7-2; J gene: TRBJ2-7; D gene: .; CDR3 DNA: TGTGCCAGCAGCTTATCATGGGGCCGCTACGAGCAGTACTTC; CDR3 protein: CASSLSWGRYEQYF
clone size: .; V gene: TRBV25-1; J gene: TRBJ1-2; D gene: TRBD1; CDR3 DNA: TGTGCCAGCAGCGGACAGGGGTTCGCCTATGGCTACACCTTC; CDR3 protein: CASSGQGFAYGYTF
clone size: .; V gene: TRBV9; J gene: TRBJ1-3; D gene: .; CDR3 DNA: TGTGCCAGCAGCGTAGGAACTGTAAACACCATATATTTT; CDR3 protein: CASSVGTVNTIYF
clone size: .; V gene: TRBV15; J gene: TRBJ2-1; D gene: .; CDR3 DNA: TGTGCCACCAGCAGAAAGACCGGGATAAGCTCCTACAATGAGCAGTTCTTC; CDR3 protein: CATSRKTGISSYNEQFF
clone size: .; V gene: TRBV6-1; J gene: TRBJ2-2; D gene: TRBD1; CDR3 DNA: TGTGCCAGCAGTGCTTTCCGACAGGGGGCGAAGATAGGCGACACCGGGGAGCTGTTTTTT; CDR3 protein: CASSAFRQGAKIGDTGELFF
clone size: .; V gene: TRBV4-2; J gene: TRBJ2-3; D gene: .; CDR3 DNA: TGTGCCAGCAGCCAAGATCTAGATACGCAGTATTTT; CDR3 protein: CASSQDLDTQYF
clone size: few; V gene: TRBV7-9; J gene: TRBJ1-5; D gene: TRBD1; CDR3 DNA: TGTGCCAGCAGCTTCCAGACAGGGAGCGGGCCTGATCAGCCCCAGCATTTT; CDR3 protein: CASSFQTGSGPDQPQHF
clone size: .; V gene: TRBV9; J gene: TRBJ2-2; D gene: .; CDR3 DNA: TGTGCCAGCAGCGTAGCCGATCGACTCACGAACACCGGGGAGCTGTTTTTT; CDR3 protein: CASSVADRLTNTGELFF
clone size: .; V gene: TRBV6-5; J gene: TRBJ1-2; D gene: .; CDR3 DNA: TGTGCCAGCAGTTCCGGGTCCTTTCGTGGCTACACCTTC; CDR3 protein: CASSSGSFRGYTF
clone size: .; V gene: TRBV27; J gene: TRBJ1-4; D gene: .; CDR3 DNA: TGTGCCAGCAGTTTATTGCAGGGGACTAATGAAAAACTGTTTTTT; CDR3 protein: CASSLLQGTNEKLFF
clone size: .; V gene: TRBV6-6; J gene: TRBJ1-2; D gene: .; CDR3 DNA: TGTGCCAGCAGCACTCGGGGGGGGAGATGGGGAGGTAGCGGTTTTAACTATGGCTACACCTTC; CDR3 protein: CASSTRGGRWGGSGFNYGYTF
clone size: .; V gene: TRBV7-8; J gene: TRBJ1-3; D gene: .; CDR3 DNA: TGTGCCAGCAGCCTTACCAGGGTCTCTGGAAACACCATATATTTT; CDR3 protein: CASSLTRVSGNTIYF
clone size: .; V gene: TRBV9; J gene: TRBJ1-5; D gene: .; CDR3 DNA: TGTGCCAGCAGCGTAGAGGACTTCAATCAGCCCCAGCATTTT; CDR3 protein: CASSVEDFNQPQHF
clone size: .; V gene: TRBV20-1; J gene: TRBJ2-1; D gene: TRBD2; CDR3 DNA: TGCAGTGCTCGTGGAGCTAGCGGGGGCGATGAGCAGTTCTTC; CDR3 protein: CSARGASGGDEQFF